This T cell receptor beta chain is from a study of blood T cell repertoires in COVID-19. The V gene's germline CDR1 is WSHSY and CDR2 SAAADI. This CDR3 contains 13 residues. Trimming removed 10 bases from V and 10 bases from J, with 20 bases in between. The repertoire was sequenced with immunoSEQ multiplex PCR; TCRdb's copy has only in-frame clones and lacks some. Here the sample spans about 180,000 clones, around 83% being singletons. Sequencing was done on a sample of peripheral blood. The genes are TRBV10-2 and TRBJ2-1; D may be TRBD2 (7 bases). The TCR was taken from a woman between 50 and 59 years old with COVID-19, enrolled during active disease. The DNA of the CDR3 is TGCGCCACCGGGGGGCAGGGGATCCGGGAGCAGTTCTTC. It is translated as CATGGQGIREQFF.